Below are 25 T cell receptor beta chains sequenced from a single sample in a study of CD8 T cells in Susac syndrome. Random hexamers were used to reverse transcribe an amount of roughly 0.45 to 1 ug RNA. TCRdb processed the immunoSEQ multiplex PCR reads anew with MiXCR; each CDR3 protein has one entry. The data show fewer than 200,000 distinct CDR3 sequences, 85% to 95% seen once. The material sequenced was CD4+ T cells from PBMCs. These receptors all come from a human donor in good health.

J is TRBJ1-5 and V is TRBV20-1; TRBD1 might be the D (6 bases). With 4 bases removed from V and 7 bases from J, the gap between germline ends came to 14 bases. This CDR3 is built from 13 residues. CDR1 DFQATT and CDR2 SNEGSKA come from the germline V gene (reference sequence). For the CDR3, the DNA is TGCAGTGCTACCCAACAGGGAGTACAGCCCCAGCATTTT. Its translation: CSATQQGVQPQHF.

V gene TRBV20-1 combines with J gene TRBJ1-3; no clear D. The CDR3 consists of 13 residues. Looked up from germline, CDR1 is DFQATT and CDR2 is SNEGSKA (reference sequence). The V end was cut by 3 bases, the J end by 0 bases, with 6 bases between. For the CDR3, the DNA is TGCAGTGCTAGGCATAGCTCTGGAAACACCATATATTTT. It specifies CSARHSSGNTIYF.

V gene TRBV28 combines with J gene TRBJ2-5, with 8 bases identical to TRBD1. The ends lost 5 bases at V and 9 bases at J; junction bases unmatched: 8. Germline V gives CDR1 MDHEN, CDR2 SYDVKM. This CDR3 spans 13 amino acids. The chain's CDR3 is CASSLGTGPSQYF. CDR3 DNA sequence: TGTGCCAGCAGTCTAGGGACAGGCCCCTCCCAGTACTTC.

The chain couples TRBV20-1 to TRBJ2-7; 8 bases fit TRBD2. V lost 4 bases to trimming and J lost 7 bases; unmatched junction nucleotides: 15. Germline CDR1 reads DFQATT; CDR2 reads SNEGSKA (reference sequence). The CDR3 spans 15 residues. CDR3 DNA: TGCAGTGCTACCCCCTTAGCGGGACCCCCGGGGGAGCAGTACTTC. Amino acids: CSATPLAGPPGEQYF.

CDR3 amino acids: CATSDLGASDQPQHF. The CDR3 nucleotides are TGTGCCACCAGCGACCTAGGGGCATCAGATCAGCCCCAGCATTTT. This chain uses TRBV15 with TRBJ1-5; D is perhaps TRBD1 (5 bases). The CDR3 covers 15 residues. Germline-derived CDR1 and CDR2 are LNHNV and YYDKDF (reference sequence). Trimming removed 5 bases at V and 5 bases at J, with 16 bases between. The full variable domain, its missing parts supplied by reference TRBV15 and TRBJ1-5, is DAMVIQNPRYQVTQFGKPVTLSCSQTLNHNVMYWYQQKSSQAPKLLFHYYDKDFNNEADTPDNFQSRRPNTSFCFLDIRSPGLGDTAMYLCATSDLGASDQPQHFGDGTRLSIL.

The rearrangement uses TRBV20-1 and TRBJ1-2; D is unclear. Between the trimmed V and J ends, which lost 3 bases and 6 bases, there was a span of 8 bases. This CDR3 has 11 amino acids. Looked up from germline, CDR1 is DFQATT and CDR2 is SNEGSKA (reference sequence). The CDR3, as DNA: TGCAGTGCTAGTATAACGGATGGCTACACCTTC. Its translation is CSASITDGYTF.

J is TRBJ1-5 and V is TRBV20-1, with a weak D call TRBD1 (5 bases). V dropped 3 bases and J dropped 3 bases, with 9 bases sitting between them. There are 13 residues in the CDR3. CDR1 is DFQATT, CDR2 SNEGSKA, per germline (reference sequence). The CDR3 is CSARGRTNQPQHF. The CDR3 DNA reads TGCAGTGCTAGGGGGCGGACCAATCAGCCCCAGCATTTT.

This CDR3 reads CAWDGTGELFF. The CDR3 nucleotides are TGTGCCTGGGATGGTACCGGGGAGCTGTTTTTT. J is TRBJ2-2 and V is TRBV30, with unresolved D. Germline V gene sequence: CDR1 GTSNPN, CDR2 SVGIG (reference sequence). This CDR3 has 11 amino acids. The V gene lost 5 bases and the J gene lost 5 bases, with 6 bases spanning the gap.

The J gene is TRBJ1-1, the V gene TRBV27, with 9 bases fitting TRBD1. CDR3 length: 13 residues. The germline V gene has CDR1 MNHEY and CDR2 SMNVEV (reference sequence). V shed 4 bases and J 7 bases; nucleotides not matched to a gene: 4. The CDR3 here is CASSSPGQGEAFF. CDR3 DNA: TGTGCCAGCAGTTCTCCGGGACAGGGTGAAGCTTTCTTT.

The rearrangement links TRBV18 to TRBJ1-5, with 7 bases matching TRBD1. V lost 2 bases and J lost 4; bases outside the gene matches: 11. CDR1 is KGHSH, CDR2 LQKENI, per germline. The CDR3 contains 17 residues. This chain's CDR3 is CASSPSILGTDNQPQHF. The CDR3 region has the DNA TGTGCCAGCTCACCATCAATTCTCGGGACAGATAATCAGCCCCAGCATTTT.

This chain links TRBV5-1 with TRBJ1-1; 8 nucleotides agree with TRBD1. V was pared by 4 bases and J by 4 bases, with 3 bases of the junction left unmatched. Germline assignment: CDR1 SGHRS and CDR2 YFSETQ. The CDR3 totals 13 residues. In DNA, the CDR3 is TGCGCCAGCAGCACCGGACAGGGCACTGAAGCTTTCTTT. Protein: CASSTGQGTEAFF.

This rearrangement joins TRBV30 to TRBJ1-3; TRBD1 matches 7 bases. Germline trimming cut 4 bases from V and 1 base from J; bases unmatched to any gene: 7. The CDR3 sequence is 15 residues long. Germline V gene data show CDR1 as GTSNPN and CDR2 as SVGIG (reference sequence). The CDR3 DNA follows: TGTGCCTGGATGGTAGGGGGCACATCTGGAAACACCATATATTTT. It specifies CAWMVGGTSGNTIYF.

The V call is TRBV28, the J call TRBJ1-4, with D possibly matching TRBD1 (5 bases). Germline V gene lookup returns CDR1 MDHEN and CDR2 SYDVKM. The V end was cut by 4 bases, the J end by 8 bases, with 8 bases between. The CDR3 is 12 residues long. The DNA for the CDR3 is TGTGCCAGCAGTTACGGGGACGAAAAACTGTTTTTT. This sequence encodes CASSYGDEKLFF.

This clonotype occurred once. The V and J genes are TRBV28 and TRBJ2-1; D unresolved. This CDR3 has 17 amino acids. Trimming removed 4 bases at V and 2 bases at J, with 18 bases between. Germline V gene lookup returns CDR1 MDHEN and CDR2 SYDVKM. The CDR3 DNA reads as TGTGCCAGCAGTTCCTACCGGTCGGTCAGGACCTACAATGAGCAGTTCTTC. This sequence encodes CASSSYRSVRTYNEQFF.

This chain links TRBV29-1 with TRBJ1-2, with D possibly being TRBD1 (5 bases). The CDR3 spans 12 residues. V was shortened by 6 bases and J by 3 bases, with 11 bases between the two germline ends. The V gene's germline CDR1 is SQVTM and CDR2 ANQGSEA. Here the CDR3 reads CSVRGGDYGYTF. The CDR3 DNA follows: TGCAGCGTCCGAGGAGGGGACTATGGCTACACCTTC.

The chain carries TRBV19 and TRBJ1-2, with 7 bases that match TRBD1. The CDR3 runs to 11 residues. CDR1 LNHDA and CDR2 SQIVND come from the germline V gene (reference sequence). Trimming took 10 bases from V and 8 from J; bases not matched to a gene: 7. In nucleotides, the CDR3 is TGTGCCATCCGACAGGGAAGCGGCTACACCTTC. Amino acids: CAIRQGSGYTF.

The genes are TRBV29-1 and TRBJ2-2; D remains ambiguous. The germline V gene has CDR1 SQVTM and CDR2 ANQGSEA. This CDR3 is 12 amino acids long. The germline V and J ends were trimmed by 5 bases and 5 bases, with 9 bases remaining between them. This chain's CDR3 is CSVSLATGELFF. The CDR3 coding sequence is TGCAGCGTTTCCCTGGCAACCGGGGAGCTGTTTTTT.

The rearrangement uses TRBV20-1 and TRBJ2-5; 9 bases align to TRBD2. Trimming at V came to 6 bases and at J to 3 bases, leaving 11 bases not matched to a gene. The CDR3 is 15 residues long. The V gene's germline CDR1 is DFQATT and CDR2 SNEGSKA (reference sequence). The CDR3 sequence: CSAPTPGLAEETQYF. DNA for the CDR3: TGCAGTGCCCCGACCCCGGGACTAGCAGAAGAGACCCAGTACTTC.

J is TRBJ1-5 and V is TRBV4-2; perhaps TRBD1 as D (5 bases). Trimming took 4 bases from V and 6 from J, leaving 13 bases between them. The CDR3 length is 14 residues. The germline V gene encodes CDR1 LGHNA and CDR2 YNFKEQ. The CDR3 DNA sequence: TGTGCCAGCAGCCCCGCAGGGTCGGGTCAGCCCCAGCATTTT. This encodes CASSPAGSGQPQHF.

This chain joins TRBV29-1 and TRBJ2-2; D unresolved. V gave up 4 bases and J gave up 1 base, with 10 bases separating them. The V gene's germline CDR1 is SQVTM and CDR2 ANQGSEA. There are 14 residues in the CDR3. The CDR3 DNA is TGCAGCGTTGTGCGGACCTTGAACACCGGGGAGCTGTTTTTT. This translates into CSVVRTLNTGELFF.

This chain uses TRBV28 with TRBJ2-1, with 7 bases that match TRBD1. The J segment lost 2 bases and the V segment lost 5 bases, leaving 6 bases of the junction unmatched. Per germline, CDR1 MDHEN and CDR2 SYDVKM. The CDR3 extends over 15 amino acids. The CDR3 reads CASSPVGGPYNEQFF. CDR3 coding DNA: TGTGCCAGCAGTCCCGTAGGGGGCCCCTACAATGAGCAGTTCTTC. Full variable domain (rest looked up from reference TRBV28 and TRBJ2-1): DVKVTQSSRYLVKRTGEKVFLECVQDMDHENMFWYRQDPGLGLRLIYFSYDVKMKEKGDIPEGYSVSREKKERFSLILESASTNQTSMYLCASSPVGGPYNEQFFGPGTRLTVL.

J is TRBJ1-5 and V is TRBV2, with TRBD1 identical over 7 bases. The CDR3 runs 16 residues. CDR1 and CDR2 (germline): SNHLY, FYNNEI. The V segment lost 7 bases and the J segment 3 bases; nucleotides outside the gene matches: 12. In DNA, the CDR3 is TGTGCCAGCACCCCGTCCAGGGGGGGTCTCAATCAGCCCCAGCATTTT. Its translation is CASTPSRGGLNQPQHF.

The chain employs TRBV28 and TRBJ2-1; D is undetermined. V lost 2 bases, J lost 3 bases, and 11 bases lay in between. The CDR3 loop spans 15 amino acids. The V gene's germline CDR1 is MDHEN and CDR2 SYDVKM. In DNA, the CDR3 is TGTGCCAGCAGTTTAATTGAACCCAACTACAATGAGCAGTTCTTC. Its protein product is CASSLIEPNYNEQFF.

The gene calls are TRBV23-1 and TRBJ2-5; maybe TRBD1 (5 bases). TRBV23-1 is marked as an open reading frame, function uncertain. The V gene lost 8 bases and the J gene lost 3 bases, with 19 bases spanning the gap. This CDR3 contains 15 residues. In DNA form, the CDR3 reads TGCGCCAGCGTCGTGGCACTGACGGACAAAGAGACCCAGTACTTC. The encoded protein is CASVVALTDKETQYF.

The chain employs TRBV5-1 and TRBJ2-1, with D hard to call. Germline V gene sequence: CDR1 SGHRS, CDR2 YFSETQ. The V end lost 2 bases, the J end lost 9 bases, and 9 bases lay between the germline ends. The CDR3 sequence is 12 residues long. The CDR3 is CASSFPSIEQFF. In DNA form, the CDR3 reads TGCGCCAGCAGCTTTCCAAGTATTGAGCAGTTCTTC.